The text below deals with one T cell receptor (beta chain). The sample is drawn from a study of monozygotic twins with inflammatory bowel disease. cDNA was made in eight separate reactions per sample. Addition of UMIs with a 6-nucleotide sample barcode was achieved by template switching. TCRdb reprocessed the 5' RACE reads and keeps a single row for each CDR3 protein, giving no DNA. The sample has roughly 100,000 distinct CDR3 sequences. From germline, CDR1 is MDHEN and CDR2 SYDVKM. This CDR3 has 15 residues. This chain links TRBV28 with TRBJ1-3; as DNA is missing, the TRBD1 call by TCRdb cannot be tested. The sequence came from a human donor with ulcerative colitis or Crohn's disease, or a healthy co-twin of an affected twin (not recorded which). Material: blood. This CDR3 is CASNPGDNSGNTIYF. The full variable domain, with the rest looked up from reference TRBV28 and TRBJ1-3, is DVKVTQSSRYLVKRTGEKVFLECVQDMDHENMFWYRQDPGLGLRLIYFSYDVKMKEKGDIPEGYSVSREKKERFSLILESASTNQTSMYLCASNPGDNSGNTIYFGEGSWLTVV.